Listed below are T cell receptor beta chains from one sample, sequenced in a study of beta chain features in type 1 diabetes. TCRdb keeps only in-frame clones here, not all; method: immunoSEQ multiplex PCR. The table shows 55,000 to 80,000 clones, with about 50% occurring only once. Material for sequencing was central memory CD4+ T cells from blood. Receptors originate from a man aged 25-40 years with type 1 diabetes. The CDR3 runs from the conserved cysteine through the conserved F or W. D genes are given only for firm matches. Some rows mark clone size as missing; the rest say once, few, many or name a class of expanded clone.

>TRBV7-9|few|TRBJ1-4|TRBD1
CASSLGTGDEKLFF
TGTGCCAGCAGCCTTGGGACAGGGGATGAAAAACTGTTTTTT
>TRBV6-5|NA|TRBJ2-1|TRBD2
CASTTLAAFNEQFF
TGTGCCAGCACCACACTAGCGGCCTTCAATGAGCAGTTCTTC
>TRBV6-1|NA|TRBJ2-5|NA
CASKPGGPGETQYF
TGTGCCAGCAAACCCGGGGGGCCCGGGGAGACCCAGTACTTC
>TRBV27|NA|TRBJ2-5|TRBD1
CASSSLTGGETQYF
TGTGCCAGCAGTTCACTCACAGGGGGAGAGACCCAGTACTTC
>TRBV7-8|NA|TRBJ1-2|NA
CASSLANTGTRSGYTF
TGTGCCAGCAGCTTAGCTAACACCGGGACAAGAAGCGGCTACACCTTC
>TRBV19|few|TRBJ2-3|NA
CASSIPRRTGVADTQYF
TGTGCCAGTAGTATCCCCCGTCGGACGGGAGTTGCAGATACGCAGTATTTT
>TRBV7-9|few|TRBJ2-1|NA
CASSLAHGLSQFF
TGTGCCAGCAGCTTAGCCCACGGGTTGTCGCAGTTCTTC
>TRBV6-1|NA|TRBJ1-1|TRBD1
CASSLDRGLGGAFF
TGTGCCAGCAGCCTAGACAGGGGCCTCGGAGGGGCTTTCTTT
>TRBV5-1|many|TRBJ2-3|NA
CASSLRGIQDTQYF
TGCGCCAGCAGCTTAAGGGGAATTCAAGATACGCAGTATTTT
>TRBV5-1|few|TRBJ1-2|TRBD1
CASSGGGQEVRGYTF
TGCGCCAGCAGCGGCGGGGGACAGGAAGTGAGAGGCTACACCTTC
>TRBV5-1|NA|TRBJ1-4|NA
CASSSRGTPEGSEKLFF
TGCGCCAGCAGCTCTCGCGGGACTCCGGAGGGAAGTGAAAAACTGTTTTTT
>TRBV7-9|NA|TRBJ1-1|NA
CASSPDGDTEAFF
TGTGCCAGCAGTCCAGACGGAGACACTGAAGCTTTCTTT
>TRBV6-1|few|TRBJ1-4|TRBD1
CASSEDLQGAIGEKLFF
TGTGCCAGCAGTGAGGATCTTCAGGGGGCTATCGGTGAAAAACTGTTTTTT
>TRBV7-2|NA|TRBJ1-2|NA
CASSLEVGRSYTF
TGTGCCAGCAGCTTAGAGGTGGGCCGGAGCTACACCTTC
>TRBV2|NA|TRBJ1-2|NA
CASSEDGDGYTF
TGTGCCAGCAGTGAAGACGGAGATGGCTACACCTTC
>TRBV18|NA|TRBJ2-5|TRBD2
CASSPVAGGPETQYF
TGTGCCAGCTCACCCGTAGCGGGGGGGCCGGAGACCCAGTACTTC
>TRBV4-1|NA|TRBJ1-2|NA
CASSQDPMSDYGYTF
TGCGCCAGCAGCCAAGATCCTATGTCGGACTATGGCTACACCTTC
>TRBV7-2|NA|TRBJ2-7|NA
CASSLVGQRSTYEQYF
TGTGCCAGCAGCTTAGTAGGGCAGCGGTCGACCTACGAGCAGTACTTC
>TRBV6-6|NA|TRBJ2-3|NA
CASSYPHTDTQYF
TGTGCCAGCAGTTACCCCCACACAGATACGCAGTATTTT
>TRBV15|once|TRBJ1-2|TRBD1
CATSRDRQGAGYTF
TGTGCCACCAGCAGAGATCGACAGGGGGCTGGCTACACCTTC
>TRBV5-4|NA|TRBJ2-6|NA
CASSTGGRVSGANVLTF
TGTGCCAGCAGCACCGGCGGCAGGGTATCTGGGGCCAACGTCCTGACTTTC
>TRBV6-5|once|TRBJ1-2|TRBD1
CASSSRTGYGYTF
TGTGCCAGCAGTTCGCGGACAGGCTATGGCTACACCTTC
>TRBV11-3|NA|TRBJ2-1|NA
CASSSVASYNEQFF
TGTGCCAGCAGCTCCGTAGCCTCCTACAATGAGCAGTTCTTC
>TRBV28|NA|TRBJ1-1|TRBD1
CASSLQGGNTEAFF
TGTGCCAGCAGTTTGCAGGGGGGGAACACTGAAGCTTTCTTT
>TRBV7-9|NA|TRBJ2-3|TRBD1
CASSIIQGAPDTQYF
TGTGCCAGCAGCATAATACAGGGGGCGCCAGATACGCAGTATTTT
>TRBV27|NA|TRBJ2-1|NA
CASSPTISSYNEQFF
TGTGCCAGCAGTCCCACTATTAGCTCCTACAATGAGCAGTTCTTC
>TRBV10-3|few|TRBJ1-3|NA
CAIRGSGGTSGNTIYF
TGTGCCATCAGGGGGTCCGGGGGAACCTCTGGAAACACCATATATTTT
>TRBV6-5|NA|TRBJ1-2|TRBD1
CASRLTGGILYGYTF
TGTGCCAGCAGGTTGACAGGGGGTATTCTGTATGGCTACACCTTC
>TRBV5-6|NA|TRBJ2-3|TRBD1
CASSTTGSADTQYF
TGTGCCAGCAGCACGACAGGGTCGGCAGATACGCAGTATTTT
>TRBV10-3|few|TRBJ2-7|NA
CAISEGTPRGEQYF
TGTGCCATCAGTGAGGGTACACCCCGCGGCGAGCAGTACTTC